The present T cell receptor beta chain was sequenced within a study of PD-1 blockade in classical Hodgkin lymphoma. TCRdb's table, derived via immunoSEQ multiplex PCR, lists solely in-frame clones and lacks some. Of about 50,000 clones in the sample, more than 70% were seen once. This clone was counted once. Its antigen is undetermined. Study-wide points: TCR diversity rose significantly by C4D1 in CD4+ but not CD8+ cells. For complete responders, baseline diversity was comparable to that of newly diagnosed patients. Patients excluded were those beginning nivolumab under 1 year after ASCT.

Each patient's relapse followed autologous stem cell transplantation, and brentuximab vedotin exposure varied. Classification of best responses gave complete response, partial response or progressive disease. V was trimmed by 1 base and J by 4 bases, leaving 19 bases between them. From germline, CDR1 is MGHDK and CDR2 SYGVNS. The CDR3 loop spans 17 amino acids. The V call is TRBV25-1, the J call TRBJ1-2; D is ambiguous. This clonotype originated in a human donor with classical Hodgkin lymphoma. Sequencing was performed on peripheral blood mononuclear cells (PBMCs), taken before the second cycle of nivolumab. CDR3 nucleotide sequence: TGTGCCAGCAGTGAATGGGGTGTGGCATGGGGTATCTATGGCTACACCTTC. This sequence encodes CASSEWGVAWGIYGYTF.